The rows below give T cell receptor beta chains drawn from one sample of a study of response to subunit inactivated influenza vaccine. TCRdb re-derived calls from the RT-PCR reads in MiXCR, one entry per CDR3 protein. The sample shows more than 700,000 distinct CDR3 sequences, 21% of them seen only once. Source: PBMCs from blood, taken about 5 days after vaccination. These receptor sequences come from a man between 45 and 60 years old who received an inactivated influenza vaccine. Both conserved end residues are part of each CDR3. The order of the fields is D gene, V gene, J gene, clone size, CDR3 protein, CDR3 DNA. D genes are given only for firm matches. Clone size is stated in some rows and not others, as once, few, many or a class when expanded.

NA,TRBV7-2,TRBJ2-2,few,CASSLAGTGVETGELFF,TGTGCCAGCAGCTTAGCGGGGACCGGGGTTGAGACCGGGGAGCTGTTTTTT
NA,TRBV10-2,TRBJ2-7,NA,CASSDRDRGIAGVYEQYF,TGCGCCAGCAGTGATCGTGACAGGGGAATAGCGGGAGTCTACGAGCAGTACTTC
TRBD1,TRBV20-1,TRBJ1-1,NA,CSAVGQGENTEAFF,TGCAGTGCGGTCGGACAGGGCGAAAACACTGAAGCTTTCTTT
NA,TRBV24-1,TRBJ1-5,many,CATAGLSNQPQHF,TGTGCCACCGCGGGACTGAGCAATCAGCCCCAGCATTTT
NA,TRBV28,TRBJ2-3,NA,CASFRQGADTQYF,TGTGCCTCCTTTCGGCAGGGCGCAGATACGCAGTATTTT
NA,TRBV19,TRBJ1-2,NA,CASSTGDRKYGYTF,TGTGCCAGTAGTACCGGGGACCGCAAGTATGGCTACACCTTC
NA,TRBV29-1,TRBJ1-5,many,CSVETGYNQPQHF,TGCAGCGTTGAAACAGGGTACAATCAGCCCCAGCATTTT
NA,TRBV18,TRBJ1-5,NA,CASSPPEEGEQHF,TGTGCCAGCTCACCACCGGAGGAGGGTGAACAGCATTTT
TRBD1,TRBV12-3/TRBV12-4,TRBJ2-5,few,CASSSRTGGPETQYF,TGTGCCAGCAGTTCGAGGACAGGGGGTCCGGAGACCCAGTACTTC
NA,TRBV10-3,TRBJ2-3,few,CAISESFGSTTDTQYF,TGTGCCATCAGTGAGTCGTTCGGGAGTACCACAGATACGCAGTATTTT
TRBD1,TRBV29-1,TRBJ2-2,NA,CSVKFRTGNTGELFF,TGCAGCGTCAAATTCCGGACAGGGAACACCGGGGAGCTGTTTTTT
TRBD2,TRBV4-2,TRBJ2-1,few,CASSHGLLAGAWGEQFF,TGTGCCAGCAGCCATGGACTTCTAGCGGGGGCCTGGGGGGAGCAGTTCTTC
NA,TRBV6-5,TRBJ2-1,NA,CASSYTRGANEQFF,TGTGCCAGCAGTTACACCAGGGGTGCCAATGAGCAGTTCTTC
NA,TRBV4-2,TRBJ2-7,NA,CASSYDGGLYEQYF,TGTGCCAGCAGCTACGACGGAGGACTCTACGAGCAGTACTTC
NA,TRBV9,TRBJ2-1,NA,CASSVEFRARDYNEQFF,TGTGCCAGCAGCGTAGAGTTTCGGGCGAGGGATTACAATGAGCAGTTCTTC
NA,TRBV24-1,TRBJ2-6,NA,CATQGWRANVLTF,TGTGCCACGCAGGGGTGGCGGGCCAACGTCCTGACTTTC
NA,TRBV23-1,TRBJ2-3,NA,CASSLGADDGTDTQYF,TGCGCCAGCAGCCTGGGAGCGGATGATGGCACAGATACGCAGTATTTT
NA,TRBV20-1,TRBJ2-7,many,CSASARVKTYEQYF,TGCAGTGCTTCGGCCAGGGTAAAAACCTACGAGCAGTACTTC
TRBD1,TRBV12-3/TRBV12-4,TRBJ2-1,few,CASIGTPGQGDNEQFF,TGTGCCAGCATTGGAACACCGGGACAGGGAGACAATGAGCAGTTCTTC
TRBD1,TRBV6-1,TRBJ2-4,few,CASSSPGAGGGQNIQYF,TGTGCCAGCAGCTCTCCCGGGGCAGGGGGCGGCCAAAACATTCAGTACTTC
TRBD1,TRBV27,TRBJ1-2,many,CASGRDRGFYGYTF,TGTGCCAGCGGTAGGGACAGGGGATTCTATGGCTACACCTTC
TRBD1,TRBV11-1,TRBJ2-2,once,CASDFPLPRGRNTGELFF,TGTGCCTCAGACTTTCCGCTCCCCAGGGGGCGGAACACCGGGGAGCTGTTTTTT
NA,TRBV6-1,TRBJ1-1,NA,CASSEVWGTEAFF,TGTGCCAGCAGTGAGGTTTGGGGTACTGAAGCTTTCTTT
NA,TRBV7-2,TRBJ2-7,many,CASSRLGSYEQYF,TGTGCCAGCTCCCGTCTCGGGAGCTACGAGCAGTACTTC
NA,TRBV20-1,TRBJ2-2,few,CSARDLGAGELFF,TGCAGTGCTAGAGATCTTGGGGCCGGGGAGCTGTTTTTT
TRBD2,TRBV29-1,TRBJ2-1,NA,CSVDGAGGKFF,TGCAGCGTTGATGGAGCGGGAGGGAAGTTCTTC
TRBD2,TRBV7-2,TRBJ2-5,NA,CASSLEPGLAGETQYF,TGTGCCAGCAGCCTAGAACCGGGACTAGCCGGAGAGACCCAGTACTTC
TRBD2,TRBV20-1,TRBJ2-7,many,CSAARTSGKREQYF,TGCAGTGCCGCGAGGACTAGCGGGAAACGCGAGCAGTACTTC
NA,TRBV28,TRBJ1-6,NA,CASSLPQGPTSPLHF,TGTGCCAGCAGTTTACCGCAGGGTCCCACGTCACCCCTCCACTTT
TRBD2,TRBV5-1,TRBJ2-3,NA,CASSLGGGGISDTQYF,TGCGCCAGCAGCTTGGGCGGCGGGGGAATCTCAGATACGCAGTATTTT
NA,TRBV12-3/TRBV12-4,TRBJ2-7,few,CASSIVGVGYEQYF,TGTGCCAGCAGTATCGTTGGGGTCGGCTACGAGCAGTACTTC
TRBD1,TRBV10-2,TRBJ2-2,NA,CASYDRGHTGELFF,TGCGCCAGCTACGACAGGGGGCATACCGGGGAGCTGTTTTTT
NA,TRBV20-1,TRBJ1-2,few,CSASVGHVNYGYTF,TGCAGTGCTAGCGTGGGACATGTTAACTATGGCTACACCTTC
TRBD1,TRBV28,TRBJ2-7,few,CASSLSRTGFREQYF,TGTGCCAGCAGTCTTTCCCGGACAGGGTTTCGCGAGCAGTACTTC
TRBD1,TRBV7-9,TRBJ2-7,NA,CASSPMGQANYEQYF,TGTGCCAGCAGCCCCATGGGACAGGCCAACTACGAGCAGTACTTC
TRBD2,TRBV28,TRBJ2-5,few,CASSLWSSGSSSKTQYF,TGTGCCAGCAGTTTATGGTCTAGCGGGAGTTCATCGAAGACCCAGTACTTC
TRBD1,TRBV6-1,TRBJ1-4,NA,CASSSQGEGEKLFF,TGTGCCAGCAGCTCACAGGGGGAGGGAGAAAAACTGTTTTTT
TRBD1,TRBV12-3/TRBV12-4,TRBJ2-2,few,CASSFTGVTGELFF,TGTGCCAGCAGTTTTACAGGGGTTACCGGGGAGCTGTTTTTT
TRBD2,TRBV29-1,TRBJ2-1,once,CSVEGGLAGGYNEQFF,TGCAGCGTTGAGGGGGGACTAGCGGGAGGGTATAATGAGCAGTTCTTC
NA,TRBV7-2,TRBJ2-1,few,CASSLEQGIGNEQFF,TGTGCCAGCAGCTTAGAACAGGGTATCGGTAATGAGCAGTTCTTC
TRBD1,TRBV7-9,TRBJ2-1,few,CASSFPGQGYNEQFF,TGTGCCAGCAGCTTCCCCGGACAGGGGTACAATGAGCAGTTCTTC
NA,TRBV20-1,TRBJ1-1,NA,CSARVRLDTSTEAFF,TGCAGTGCTAGAGTGCGACTTGATACTAGCACTGAAGCTTTCTTT
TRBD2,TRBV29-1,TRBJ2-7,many,CSVEEGGGRLEQYF,TGCAGCGTTGAAGAAGGCGGGGGTCGACTCGAGCAGTACTTC
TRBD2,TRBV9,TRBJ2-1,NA,CASSVRATSGGSSYNEQFF,TGTGCCAGCAGCGTAAGGGCCACTAGCGGGGGGAGCTCCTACAATGAGCAGTTCTTC
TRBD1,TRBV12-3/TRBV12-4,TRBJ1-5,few,CASSLAGQNNQPQHF,TGTGCCAGCAGTTTAGCGGGACAGAACAATCAGCCCCAGCATTTT
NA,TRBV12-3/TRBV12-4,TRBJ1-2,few,CASSLGRINYGYTF,TGTGCCAGCAGTTTGGGGCGGATCAACTATGGCTACACCTTC
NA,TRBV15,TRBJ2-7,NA,CATSRDLIPPNEQYF,TGTGCCACCAGCAGAGATTTGATCCCTCCCAACGAGCAGTACTTC
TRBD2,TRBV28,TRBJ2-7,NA,CASSGGGTYEQYF,TGTGCCAGCAGTGGCGGGGGGACCTACGAGCAGTACTTC
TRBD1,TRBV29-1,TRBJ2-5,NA,CSVNDREYQETQYF,TGCAGCGTTAATGACAGGGAGTACCAAGAGACCCAGTACTTC
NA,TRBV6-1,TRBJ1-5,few,CASSEYGFDPNQPQHF,TGTGCCAGCAGTGAATACGGGTTCGATCCCAATCAGCCCCAGCATTTT
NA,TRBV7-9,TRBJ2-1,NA,CASSLVGASSEQFF,TGTGCCAGCAGCTTAGTGGGGGCATCGTCCGAGCAGTTCTTC
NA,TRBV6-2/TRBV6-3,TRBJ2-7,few,CASSYSIGESFSYEQYF,TGTGCCAGCAGTTACTCGATCGGGGAGAGCTTCTCCTACGAGCAGTACTTC
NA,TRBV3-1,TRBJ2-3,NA,CASSHRRTASSTDTQYF,TGTGCCAGCAGCCACCGAAGGACAGCCTCTAGCACAGATACGCAGTATTTT
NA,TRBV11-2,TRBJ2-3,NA,CASSSVGILGRISTDTQYF,TGTGCCAGCAGCTCAGTCGGGATATTGGGGAGGATTAGCACAGATACGCAGTATTTT
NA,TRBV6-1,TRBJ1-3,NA,CASSEAPQGNTIYF,TGTGCCAGCAGTGAAGCACCCCAAGGAAACACCATATATTTT
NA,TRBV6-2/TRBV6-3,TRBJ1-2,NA,CASSDSTLYGYTF,TGTGCCAGCAGTGACAGCACCCTCTATGGCTACACCTTC
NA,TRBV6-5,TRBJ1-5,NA,CASSYRDDQPQHF,TGTGCCAGCAGTTACAGGGACGATCAGCCCCAGCATTTT
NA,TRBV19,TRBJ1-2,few,CASSMPVESNYGYTF,TGTGCCAGTAGTATGCCGGTCGAGAGCAACTATGGCTACACCTTC
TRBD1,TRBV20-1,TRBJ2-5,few,CSARDTGGRQTQYF,TGCAGTGCTAGAGACACAGGGGGACGACAGACCCAGTACTTC
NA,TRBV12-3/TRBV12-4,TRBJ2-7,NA,CASSATIDRTDEQYF,TGTGCCAGCAGCGCAACCATTGACAGGACCGACGAGCAGTACTTC